The rows below give T cell receptor beta chains drawn from one sample of a study of blood T cells in healthy people across ages. MiXCR was run by TCRdb on the 5' RACE reads, yielding one entry per CDR3 protein. Here the sample spans under 1 million distinct CDR3 sequences, around 45% being singletons. The specimen was blood. The receptors originated from a man in his sixties in good health. CDR3s leave out the opening cysteine and the closing phenylalanine or tryptophan.

TRBJ2-3 TRBV6-2/TRBV6-3 ASSYATGGSDTQY
TRBJ1-2 TRBV29-1 SVFGQGLDGYT
TRBJ1-2 TRBV28 ASSLGQSRKGYT
TRBJ2-4 TRBV4-3 ASSPTRQGAFNIQY
TRBJ2-7 TRBV7-2 ASRSTGGDEQY
TRBJ1-5 TRBV30 AWDRGVGQPQH
TRBJ2-5 TRBV6-6 ASRMTSGGGETQY
TRBJ1-1 TRBV4-3 ASSQEFGGTEAF
TRBJ2-5 TRBV3-1 ASSQGTIDQETQY
- TRBV12-5 ASGKTPGGEQY
TRBJ1-2 TRBV7-2 AGSIGQNYGYT
TRBJ2-1 TRBV29-1 SVWTGTGGNEQF
TRBJ2-5 TRBV7-7 ASSLLAGGMDETQY